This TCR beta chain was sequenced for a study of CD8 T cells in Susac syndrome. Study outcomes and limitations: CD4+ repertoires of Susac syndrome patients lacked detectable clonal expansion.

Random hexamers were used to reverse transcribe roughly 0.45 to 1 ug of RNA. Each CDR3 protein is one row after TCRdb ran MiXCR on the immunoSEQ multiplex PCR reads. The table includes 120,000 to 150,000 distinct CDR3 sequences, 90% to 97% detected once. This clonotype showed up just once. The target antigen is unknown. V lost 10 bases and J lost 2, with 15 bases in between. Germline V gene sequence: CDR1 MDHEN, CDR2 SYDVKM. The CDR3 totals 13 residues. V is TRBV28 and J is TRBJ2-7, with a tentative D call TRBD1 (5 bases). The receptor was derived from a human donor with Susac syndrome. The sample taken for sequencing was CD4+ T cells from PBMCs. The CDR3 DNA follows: TGTGCCATCGCCGACAGAGACCCCTACGAGCAGTACTTC. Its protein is CAIADRDPYEQYF.